A single sample gave rise to the 21 T cell receptor beta chains below, sequenced in a study of beta chain features in type 1 diabetes. The authors reverse transcribed all of the isolated RNA, so sequencing captured expressed TCRB transcripts. The assay was immunoSEQ multiplex PCR, and TCRdb's table has in-frame clones only and misses some. The repertoire consists of over 150,000 clones, with approximately 8.1% occurring once and the leading ten covering approximately 0.65%. Material for sequencing was central memory CD4+ T cells from blood. These receptors all stem from a man aged 18-30 years in good health.

This clone turned up a few times. This rearrangement joins TRBV7-2 to TRBJ2-1; tentative D call: TRBD2 (5 bases). There are 15 residues in the CDR3. Trimming removed 0 bases from V and 8 bases from J, with 14 bases in between. CDR1 SGHTA and CDR2 FQGNSA come from the germline V gene. CDR3 bases: TGTGCCAGCAGCTTAGCGTCGGGAACTCAACATGAGCAGTTCTTC. It codes for CASSLASGTQHEQFF.

In this sample, this clone turned up a few times. J is TRBJ1-1 and V is TRBV7-8; D not resolved. In germline, CDR1 is SGHVS, CDR2 FQNEAQ. The germline V and J ends were trimmed by 4 bases and 0 bases, with 12 bases remaining between them. The CDR3 length is 15 residues. The chain's CDR3 is CASSSRVLMNTEAFF. The CDR3 nucleotides are TGTGCCAGCAGCTCTCGGGTTCTAATGAACACTGAAGCTTTCTTT.

This clone was found a few times. V is TRBV7-3 and J is TRBJ2-6, with D possibly being TRBD1 (6 bases). Trimming cost V 5 bases and J 3 bases, with 17 bases left between them. CDR1 SGHTA and CDR2 FQGTGA come from the germline V gene. The CDR3 runs 17 residues. Here the CDR3 reads CASSRSGEYSGANVLTF. The CDR3 region has the DNA TGTGCCAGCAGCAGATCAGGGGAATATAGTGGGGCCAACGTCCTGACTTTC.

This clone was observed at least ten times. The chain recombines TRBV27 with TRBJ2-1, with 9 bases lining up with TRBD1. The CDR3 consists of 14 residues. Trimming at V came to 8 bases and at J to 3 bases, leaving 5 bases not matched to a gene. Germline values: CDR1 MNHEY, CDR2 SMNVEV (reference sequence). Written as DNA, the CDR3 is TGTGCCAGCCGTACAGGGGGCGGCTACAATGAGCAGTTCTTC. Protein sequence: CASRTGGGYNEQFF.

This clone was recorded a few times. This sequence joins TRBV7-2 and TRBJ1-2; possible D gene TRBD1, 5 bases. CDR3 length equals 14 residues. Trimming left V 7 bases short and J 0 bases short, with 12 bases between. Germline V gene lookup returns CDR1 SGHTA and CDR2 FQGNSA. The DNA for the CDR3 is TGTGCCAGCACCTCTGCGGGGCCTAACTATGGCTACACCTTC. Encoded protein: CASTSAGPNYGYTF.

This clone was seen only a few times. The chain combines TRBV4-1 with TRBJ2-5; 15 nucleotides agree with TRBD2. J gave up 2 bases and V 4 bases, and 5 bases lay outside the gene matches. Germline V gene lookup returns CDR1 MGHRA and CDR2 YSYEKL. The CDR3 has 17 residues. The CDR3, as DNA: TGCGCCAGCAGCCGTTTGGGACTAGCGGGGGGTCAAGAGACCCAGTACTTC. Encoded protein: CASSRLGLAGGQETQYF.

In this sample, this clone turned up many times. This rearrangement joins TRBV7-9 to TRBJ1-4, with 10 nucleotides matching TRBD1. CDR1 is SEHNR and CDR2 is FQNEAQ in the germline V gene (reference sequence). The CDR3 has 14 amino acids. Trimming took 5 bases from V and 8 from J; bases not matched to a gene: 5. CDR3 region: CASSPDRGAEKLFF. CDR3 nucleotides: TGTGCCAGCAGCCCGGACAGGGGGGCCGAAAAACTGTTTTTT. The whole variable domain, remainder taken from reference TRBV7-9 and TRBJ1-4, is DTGVSQNPRHKITKRGQNVTFRCDPISEHNRLYWYRQTLGQGPEFLTYFQNEAQLEKSRLLSDRFSAERPKGSFSTLEIQRTEQGDSAMYLCASSPDRGAEKLFFGSGTQLSVL.

The chain is built from TRBV19 and TRBJ1-5, with a tentative D call TRBD1 (5 bases). The germline gives CDR1 LNHDA, CDR2 SQIVND (reference sequence). The CDR3 runs to 14 residues. Trimming shortened V by 3 bases and J by 7 bases, and 13 bases separated the two germline ends. DNA for the CDR3: TGTGCCAGTAGTATCTCGGGGGAGGGACAGCCCCAGCATTTT. Its translation is CASSISGEGQPQHF.

This clone came up many times. V and J are TRBV14 and TRBJ2-1; 12 nucleotides align to TRBD1. The J segment lost 6 bases and the V segment lost 4 bases, leaving 4 bases of the junction unmatched. The CDR3 spans 15 residues. Germline V gene lookup returns CDR1 SGHDN and CDR2 FVKESK. DNA of the CDR3: TGTGCCAGCAGCCCAGGGACAGGGGGCCTCAATGAGCAGTTCTTC. Translating it yields CASSPGTGGLNEQFF.

V usage is TRBV30 and J usage is TRBJ1-1, with D possibly TRBD1 on 6 matching bases. The CDR3 extends over 15 amino acids. Germline-derived CDR1 and CDR2 are GTSNPN and SVGIG (reference sequence). V was cut by 2 bases and J by 4 bases, with 17 bases left in between. CDR3: CAWSRGGGGFTEAFF. DNA for the CDR3: TGTGCCTGGAGTAGAGGAGGGGGGGGCTTCACTGAAGCTTTCTTT.

The chain couples TRBV18 to TRBJ2-7; the match to TRBD2 covers 8 bases. The CDR3 has 15 amino acids. J was trimmed by 0 bases and V by 2 bases; bases with no gene match: 3. CDR1 and CDR2 (germline): KGHSH, LQKENI. The CDR3 region is CASSPTSGPSYEQYF. DNA for the CDR3: TGTGCCAGCTCACCAACTAGCGGCCCCTCCTACGAGCAGTACTTC.

This clone was observed a handful of times. The V call is TRBV7-9, the J call TRBJ1-2, with 7 positions matching TRBD1. CDR3 size: 13 residues. The ends lost 2 bases at V and 7 bases at J; junction bases unmatched: 4. Germline loops: CDR1 SEHNR, CDR2 FQNEAQ (reference sequence). The CDR3 protein is CASSLSTGVGYTF. CDR3 DNA sequence: TGTGCCAGCAGCTTATCCACAGGGGTTGGCTACACCTTC.

The chain employs TRBV6-1 and TRBJ2-7, with a tentative D call TRBD1 (6 bases). Trimming stripped 10 bases from V and 0 bases from J, with 16 bases between. The CDR3 contains 14 residues. Per germline, CDR1 MNHNS and CDR2 SASEGT. For the CDR3, the DNA is TGTGCCACCCTGAACAGGGCCAGCTCCTACGAGCAGTACTTC. This sequence encodes CATLNRASSYEQYF.

This clone came up a few times. The V call is TRBV5-4, the J call TRBJ2-5; 8 bases map to TRBD1. V was pared by 1 base and J by 1 base, with 0 bases of the junction left unmatched. The CDR3 is 14 residues long. The germline V gene has CDR1 SGHNT and CDR2 YYREEE (reference sequence). CDR3 loop: CASSLTGGQETQYF. The DNA of the CDR3 is TGTGCCAGCAGCTTGACAGGGGGCCAAGAGACCCAGTACTTC.

The V and J genes are TRBV5-4 and TRBJ2-1; TRBD1 might be the D (5 bases). Germline V CDR1 and CDR2: SGHNT, YYREEE (reference sequence). This CDR3 is 15 amino acids long. The ends were cut back, 1 base at V and 9 bases at J, with 17 bases in the middle. This CDR3 is CASSLSRATYGEQFF. Here the CDR3 DNA reads TGTGCCAGCAGCTTGTCCAGGGCCACATACGGTGAGCAGTTCTTC.

This clone was counted between two and nine times. Other DNA sequences from this sample encode an identical CDR3 as well. V gene TRBV15 combines with J gene TRBJ2-7, with 7 bases identical to TRBD1. V lost 5 bases to trimming and J lost 3 bases; unmatched junction nucleotides: 7. The CDR3 runs 14 residues. Germline V lookup: CDR1 LNHNV, CDR2 YYDKDF (reference sequence). This CDR3 is CATSGRQGYYEQYF. In nucleotides, the CDR3 is TGTGCCACCAGCGGAAGACAGGGATACTACGAGCAGTACTTC.

The rearrangement links TRBV7-3 to TRBJ2-2, with TRBD1 identical over 7 bases. The CDR3 totals 16 residues. The ends lost 3 bases at V and 6 bases at J; junction bases unmatched: 10. Germline V gene data show CDR1 as SGHTA and CDR2 as FQGTGA. CDR3 protein: CASSFTGTVDAGELFF. In nucleotides, the CDR3 is TGTGCCAGCAGCTTCACTGGGACAGTGGACGCCGGGGAGCTGTTTTTT.

This sequence joins TRBV29-1 and TRBJ2-1; 8 bases are shared with TRBD2. The germline CDR1 and CDR2 sequences are SQVTM and ANQGSEA. The V segment lost 4 bases and the J segment 4 bases; nucleotides outside the gene matches: 6. CDR3 length: 14 residues. The CDR3 protein is CSVGSGGRYNEQFF. CDR3 sequence (DNA): TGCAGCGTTGGCTCGGGAGGGAGATACAATGAGCAGTTCTTC.

This clone was counted only a few times. CDR3 nucleotide sequence: TGTGCCAGCCGTCGGGAAGCAGACAATGAGCAGTTCTTC. Amino acids: CASRREADNEQFF. This chain links TRBV9 with TRBJ2-1; the D gene is possibly TRBD2 (5 bases). Germline values: CDR1 SGDLS, CDR2 YYNGEE. CDR3 length equals 13 residues. V was shortened by 7 bases and J by 5 bases, with 13 bases between the two germline ends.

This clone has just a few counts. This chain connects TRBV11-3 to TRBJ2-7, with 9 bases lining up with TRBD2. With 0 bases clipped from V and 3 bases from J, the junction kept 3 bases outside the gene matches. Germline V CDR1 and CDR2: SGHNT, YENEEA. The CDR3 extends over 15 amino acids. This CDR3 is CASSLDSSGDYEQYF. The CDR3 DNA sequence: TGTGCCAGCAGCTTAGATTCTAGCGGGGACTACGAGCAGTACTTC.

The V call is TRBV27, the J call TRBJ1-1, with TRBD1 matching 7 bases. CDR3 length: 15 residues. After removal of 3 bases from V and 6 bases from J, the junction contained 10 bases not matched to a gene. Germline values: CDR1 MNHEY, CDR2 SMNVEV (reference sequence). In DNA, the CDR3 is TGTGCCAGCAGTTTCCTTTCGAGGGGGCTCGCTGAAGCTTTCTTT. Protein: CASSFLSRGLAEAFF.